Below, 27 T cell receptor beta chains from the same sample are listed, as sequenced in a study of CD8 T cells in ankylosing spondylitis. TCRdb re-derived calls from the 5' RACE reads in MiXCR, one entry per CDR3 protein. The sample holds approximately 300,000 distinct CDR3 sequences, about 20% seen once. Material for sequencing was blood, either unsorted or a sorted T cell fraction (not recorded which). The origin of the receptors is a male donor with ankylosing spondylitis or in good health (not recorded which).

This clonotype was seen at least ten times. In DNA, the CDR3 is TGTGCCAGCAATCCAGAGGGGAACACCGGGGAGCTGTTTTTT. Its protein is CASNPEGNTGELFF. This sequence joins TRBV12-3 or TRBV12-4 and TRBJ2-2, with D maybe TRBD2 (5 bases). V was clipped by 7 bases and J by 1 base, with 10 bases between them. The CDR3 covers 14 residues.

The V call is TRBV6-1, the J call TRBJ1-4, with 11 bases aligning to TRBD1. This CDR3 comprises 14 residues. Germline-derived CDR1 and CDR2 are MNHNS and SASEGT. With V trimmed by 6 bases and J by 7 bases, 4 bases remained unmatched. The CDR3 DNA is TGTGCCAGCAGAAGGGACAGGGGGTCTGAAAAACTGTTTTTT. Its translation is CASRRDRGSEKLFF.

CDR3 nucleotide sequence: TGTGCCAGTAGGGCCCAAGATCGGGCGGCGGATGAAGCTTTCTTT. Translating it yields CASRAQDRAADEAFF. The rearrangement joins TRBV19 to TRBJ1-1, with D unresolved. The V end lost 6 bases, the J end lost 7 bases, and 21 bases lay between the germline ends. The CDR3 sequence is 15 residues long. Germline V gene data show CDR1 as LNHDA and CDR2 as SQIVND (reference sequence).

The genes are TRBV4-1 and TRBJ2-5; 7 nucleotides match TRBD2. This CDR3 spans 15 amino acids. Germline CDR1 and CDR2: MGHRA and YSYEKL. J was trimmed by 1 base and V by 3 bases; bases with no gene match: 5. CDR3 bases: TGCGCCAGCAGCCAGAGCGGGGTGATCCAAGAGACCCAGTACTTC. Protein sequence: CASSQSGVIQETQYF.

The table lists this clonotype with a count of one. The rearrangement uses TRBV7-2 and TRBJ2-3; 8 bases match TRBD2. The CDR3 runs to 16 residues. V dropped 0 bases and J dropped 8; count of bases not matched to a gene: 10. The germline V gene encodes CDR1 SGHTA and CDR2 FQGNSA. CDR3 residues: CASSLARGGTVGTQYF. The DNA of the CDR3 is TGTGCCAGCAGCTTAGCACGGGGGGGTACTGTTGGTACGCAGTATTTT.

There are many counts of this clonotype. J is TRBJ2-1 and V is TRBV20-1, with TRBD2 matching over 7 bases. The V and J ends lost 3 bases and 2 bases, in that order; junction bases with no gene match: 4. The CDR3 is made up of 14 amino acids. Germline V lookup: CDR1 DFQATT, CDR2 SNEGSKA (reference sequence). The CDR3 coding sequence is TGCAGTGCTAGTCAGCGGGGCACCTACAATGAGCAGTTCTTC. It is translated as CSASQRGTYNEQFF.

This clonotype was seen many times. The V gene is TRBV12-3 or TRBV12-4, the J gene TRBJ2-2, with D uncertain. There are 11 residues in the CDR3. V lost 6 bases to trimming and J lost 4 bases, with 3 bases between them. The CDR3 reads CASSATGELFF. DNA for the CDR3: TGTGCCAGCAGCGCCACCGGGGAGCTGTTTTTT.

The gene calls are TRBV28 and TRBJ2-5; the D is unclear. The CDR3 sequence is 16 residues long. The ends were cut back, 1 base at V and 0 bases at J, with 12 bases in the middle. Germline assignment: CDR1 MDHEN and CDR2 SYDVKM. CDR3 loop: CASSLSWRADQETQYF. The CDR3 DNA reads TGTGCCAGCAGTTTATCCTGGCGTGCGGACCAAGAGACCCAGTACTTC.

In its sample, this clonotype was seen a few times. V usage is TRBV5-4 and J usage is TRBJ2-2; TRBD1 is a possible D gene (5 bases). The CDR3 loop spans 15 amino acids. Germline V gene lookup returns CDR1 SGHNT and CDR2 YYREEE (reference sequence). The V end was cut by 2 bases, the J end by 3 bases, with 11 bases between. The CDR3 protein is CASSLSGRDTGELFF. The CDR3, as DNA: TGTGCCAGCAGCTTATCCGGCAGGGACACCGGGGAGCTGTTTTTT.

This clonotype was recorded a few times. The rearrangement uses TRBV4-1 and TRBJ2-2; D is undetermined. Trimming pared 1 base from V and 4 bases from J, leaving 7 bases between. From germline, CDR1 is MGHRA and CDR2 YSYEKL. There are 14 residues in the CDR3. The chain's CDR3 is CASSQVGTTGELFF. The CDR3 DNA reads TGCGCCAGCAGCCAAGTGGGTACCACCGGGGAGCTGTTTTTT.

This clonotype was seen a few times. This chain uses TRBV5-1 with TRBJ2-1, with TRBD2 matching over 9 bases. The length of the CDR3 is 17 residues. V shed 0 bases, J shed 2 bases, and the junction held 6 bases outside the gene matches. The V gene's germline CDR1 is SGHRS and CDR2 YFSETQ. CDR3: CASSLGASGIPYNEQFF. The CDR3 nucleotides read TGCGCCAGCAGCTTGGGGGCTAGCGGGATTCCCTACAATGAGCAGTTCTTC.

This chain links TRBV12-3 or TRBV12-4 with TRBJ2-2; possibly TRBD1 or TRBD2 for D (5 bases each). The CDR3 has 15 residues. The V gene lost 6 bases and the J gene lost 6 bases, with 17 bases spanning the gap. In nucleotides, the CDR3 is TGTGCCAGCAGAGGGGACGTCGTTCTCCCCGGGGAGCTGTTTTTT. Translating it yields CASRGDVVLPGELFF.

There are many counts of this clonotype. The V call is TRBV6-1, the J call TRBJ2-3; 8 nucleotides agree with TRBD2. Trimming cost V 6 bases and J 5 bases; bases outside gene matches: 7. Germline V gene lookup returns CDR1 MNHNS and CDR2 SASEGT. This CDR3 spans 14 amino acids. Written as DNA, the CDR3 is TGTGCCAGCAGCCTCCTAGCGGGTGGAGATACGCAGTATTTT. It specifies CASSLLAGGDTQYF.

This CDR3 reads CASSAVRTEAFF. CDR3 DNA: TGTGCCAGCAGCGCCGTGCGCACTGAAGCTTTCTTT. The chain recombines TRBV7-9 with TRBJ1-1, with no clear D. The CDR3 runs to 12 residues. Germline CDR1 SEHNR, CDR2 FQNEAQ (reference sequence). Trimming stripped 5 bases from V and 4 bases from J, with 8 bases between.

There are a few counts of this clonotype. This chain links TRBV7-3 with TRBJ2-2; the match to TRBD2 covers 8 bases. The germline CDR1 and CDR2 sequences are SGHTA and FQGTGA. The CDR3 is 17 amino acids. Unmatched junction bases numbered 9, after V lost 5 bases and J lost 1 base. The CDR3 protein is CASSMRAGEMNTGELFF. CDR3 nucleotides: TGTGCCAGCAGCATGAGAGCGGGAGAGATGAACACCGGGGAGCTGTTTTTT.

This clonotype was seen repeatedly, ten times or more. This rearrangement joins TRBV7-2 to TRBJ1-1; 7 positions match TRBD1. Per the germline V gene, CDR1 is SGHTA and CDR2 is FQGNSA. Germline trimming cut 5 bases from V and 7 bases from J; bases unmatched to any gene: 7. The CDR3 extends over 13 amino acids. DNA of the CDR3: TGTGCCAGCAGCCCGAGGGCAGGGGGTGAAGCTTTCTTT. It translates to CASSPRAGGEAFF.

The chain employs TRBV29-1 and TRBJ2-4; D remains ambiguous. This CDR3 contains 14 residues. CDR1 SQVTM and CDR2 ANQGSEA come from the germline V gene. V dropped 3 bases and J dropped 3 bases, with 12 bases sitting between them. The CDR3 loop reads CSVEFGQVKNIQYF. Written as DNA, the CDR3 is TGCAGCGTTGAGTTTGGGCAGGTCAAAAACATTCAGTACTTC.

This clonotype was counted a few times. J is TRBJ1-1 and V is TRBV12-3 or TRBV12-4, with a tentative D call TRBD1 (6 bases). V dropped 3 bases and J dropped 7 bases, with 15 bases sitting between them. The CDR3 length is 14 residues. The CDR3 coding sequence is TGTGCCAGCAGTTTTGGTGGGGGGCTCAGTGAAGCTTTCTTT. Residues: CASSFGGGLSEAFF.

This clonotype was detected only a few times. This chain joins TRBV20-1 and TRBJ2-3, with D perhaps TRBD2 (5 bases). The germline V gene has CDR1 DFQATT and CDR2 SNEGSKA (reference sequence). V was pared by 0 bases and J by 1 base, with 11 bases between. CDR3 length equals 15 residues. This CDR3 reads CSARDEGRGTDTQYF. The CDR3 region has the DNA TGCAGTGCTAGAGACGAAGGGCGGGGCACAGATACGCAGTATTTT.

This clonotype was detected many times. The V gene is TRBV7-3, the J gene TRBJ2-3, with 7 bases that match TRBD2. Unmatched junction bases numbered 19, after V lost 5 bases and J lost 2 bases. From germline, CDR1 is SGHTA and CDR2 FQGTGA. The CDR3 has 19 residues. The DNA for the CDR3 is TGTGCCAGCAGCCTAATCCGGGCCTCCGGGACTACAGTCACAGATACGCAGTATTTT. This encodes CASSLIRASGTTVTDTQYF.

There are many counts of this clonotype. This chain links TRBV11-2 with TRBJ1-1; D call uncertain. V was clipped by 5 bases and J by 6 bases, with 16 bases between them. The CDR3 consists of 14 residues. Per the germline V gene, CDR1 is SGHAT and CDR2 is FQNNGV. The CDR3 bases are TGTGCCAGCAGCCGAGCCCCGAGAGACGCTGAAGCTTTCTTT. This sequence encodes CASSRAPRDAEAFF.

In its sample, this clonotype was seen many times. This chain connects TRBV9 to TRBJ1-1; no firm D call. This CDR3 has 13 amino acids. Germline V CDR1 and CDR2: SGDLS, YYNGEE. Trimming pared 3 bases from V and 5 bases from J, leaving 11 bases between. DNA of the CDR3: TGTGCCAGCAGCGCAGACCTGCGGACTGAAGCTTTCTTT. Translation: CASSADLRTEAFF.

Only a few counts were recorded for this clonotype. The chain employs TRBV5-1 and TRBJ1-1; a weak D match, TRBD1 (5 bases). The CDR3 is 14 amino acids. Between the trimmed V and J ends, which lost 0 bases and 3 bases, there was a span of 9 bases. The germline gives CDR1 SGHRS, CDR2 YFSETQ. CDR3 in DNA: TGCGCCAGCAGCTTGGTGCAGGGCTACACTGAAGCTTTCTTT. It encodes CASSLVQGYTEAFF.

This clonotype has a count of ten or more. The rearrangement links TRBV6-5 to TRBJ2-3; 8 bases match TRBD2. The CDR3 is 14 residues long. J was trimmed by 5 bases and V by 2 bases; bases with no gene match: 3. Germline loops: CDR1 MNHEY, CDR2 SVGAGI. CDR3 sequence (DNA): TGTGCCAGCAGTTACAGCGGGGGAGGAGATACGCAGTATTTT. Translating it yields CASSYSGGGDTQYF.

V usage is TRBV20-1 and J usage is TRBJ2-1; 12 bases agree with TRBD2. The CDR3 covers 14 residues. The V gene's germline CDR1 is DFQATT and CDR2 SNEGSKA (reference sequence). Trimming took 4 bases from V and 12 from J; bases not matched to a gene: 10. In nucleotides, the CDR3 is TGCAGTGCTACGCTAGCGGGGGGGTATAAAGGGCAGTTCTTC. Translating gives CSATLAGGYKGQFF.

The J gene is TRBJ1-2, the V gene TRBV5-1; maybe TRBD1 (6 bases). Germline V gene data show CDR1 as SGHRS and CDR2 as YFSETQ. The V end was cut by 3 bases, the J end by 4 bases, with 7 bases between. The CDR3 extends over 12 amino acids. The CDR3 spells CASSWDTYGYTF. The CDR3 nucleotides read TGCGCCAGCAGCTGGGACACCTATGGCTACACCTTC.

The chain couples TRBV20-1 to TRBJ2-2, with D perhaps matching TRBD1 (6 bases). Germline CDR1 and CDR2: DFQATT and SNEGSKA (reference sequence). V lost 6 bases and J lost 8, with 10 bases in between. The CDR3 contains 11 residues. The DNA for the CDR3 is TGCAGTGCCGATAGGGGGGGGGAGCTGTTTTTT. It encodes CSADRGGELFF.